What follows are 10 T cell receptor beta chains derived from one specimen sequenced in a study of blood T cell repertoires in COVID-19. The assay was immunoSEQ multiplex PCR, and TCRdb's table has in-frame clones only and misses some. The sample holds just over 85,000 clones; roughly nine tenths are singletons and the top ten take around 8.6%. The sequencing sample was made of peripheral blood. These receptors all stem from a man aged 50 or older with acute or convalescent COVID-19.

The chain carries TRBV14 and TRBJ1-3; D is uncertain. V shed 0 bases and J shed 4 bases, with 10 bases lying between them. Germline values: CDR1 SGHDN, CDR2 FVKESK. This CDR3 has 15 residues. CDR3 DNA sequence: TGTGCCAGCAGCCAAGATCTACCCGGGGGAAACACCATATATTTT. This sequence encodes CASSQDLPGGNTIYF. Full variable domain (remainder filled in from reference TRBV14 and TRBJ1-3): EAGVTQFPSHSVIEKGQTVTLRCDPISGHDNLYWYRRVMGKEIKFLLHFVKESKQDESGMPNNRFLAERTGGTYSTLKVQPAELEDSGVYFCASSQDLPGGNTIYFGEGSWLTVV.

The gene calls are TRBV24-1 and TRBJ2-3; 9 nucleotides match TRBD1. The germline gives CDR1 KGHDR, CDR2 SFDVKD. V gave up 4 bases and J gave up 4 bases; unmatched junction bases: 14. The CDR3 is 18 residues long. The chain's CDR3 is CATSDSTGQGTPPDTQYF. Here the CDR3 DNA reads TGTGCCACCAGTGACTCTACCGGACAGGGGACCCCTCCAGATACGCAGTATTTT.

The rearrangement joins TRBV7-2 to TRBJ2-3; a possible D gene is TRBD1 (6 bases). The ends were cut back, 3 bases at V and 6 bases at J, with 19 bases in the middle. This CDR3 contains 16 residues. Per germline, CDR1 SGHTA and CDR2 FQGNSA. The DNA for the CDR3 is TGTGCCAGCAGCTTCCGGACAGATGTCTTCTTGGATACGCAGTATTTT. This gives the protein CASSFRTDVFLDTQYF.

CDR3 coding DNA: TGTGCCTGGAGTGTAGGAGGGACAGCGCTCTCCTACGAGCAGTACTTC. This gives the protein CAWSVGGTALSYEQYF. The rearrangement links TRBV30 to TRBJ2-7, with a possible D match to TRBD1 (7 bases). The CDR3 contains 16 residues. V lost 0 bases to trimming and J lost 0 bases, with 15 bases between them. Germline values: CDR1 GTSNPN, CDR2 SVGIG (reference sequence).

V and J are TRBV19 and TRBJ2-7, with 8 bases matching TRBD1. Germline values: CDR1 LNHDA, CDR2 SQIVND (reference sequence). The CDR3 is 13 amino acids. V gave up 5 bases and J gave up 5 bases; unmatched junction bases: 5. CDR3 sequence reads: CASSPLTGDEQYF. The CDR3 bases are TGTGCCAGTAGTCCCCTGACAGGGGACGAGCAGTACTTC.

This chain joins TRBV28 and TRBJ1-6; TRBD1 matches 11 bases. With V trimmed by 6 bases and J by 7 bases, 2 bases remained unmatched. Per germline, CDR1 MDHEN and CDR2 SYDVKM. The CDR3 sequence is 14 residues long. CDR3 in amino acids: CASSWDRGNSPLHF. In DNA form, the CDR3 reads TGTGCCAGCAGCTGGGACAGGGGGAATTCACCCCTCCACTTT.

This chain uses TRBV9 with TRBJ2-7, with TRBD2 matching over 14 bases. V shed 4 bases, J shed 7 bases, and the junction held 10 bases outside the gene matches. Germline assignment: CDR1 SGDLS and CDR2 YYNGEE. The CDR3 length is 16 residues. This CDR3 is CASSHQTSGGAREQYV. In nucleotides, the CDR3 is TGTGCCAGCAGCCACCAGACTAGCGGGGGGGCTCGAGAGCAGTACGTC.

The J gene is TRBJ1-5, the V gene TRBV30; D remains ambiguous. Germline V gene data show CDR1 as GTSNPN and CDR2 as SVGIG (reference sequence). V lost 0 bases to trimming and J lost 5 bases, with 11 bases between them. The CDR3 loop spans 14 amino acids. Here the CDR3 DNA reads TGTGCCTGGAGTGTTAGGGTCGGGGATCAGCCCCAGCATTTT. It specifies CAWSVRVGDQPQHF.

The rearrangement uses TRBV7-2 and TRBJ1-2; maybe TRBD1 (6 bases). Deletions cut 8 bases from V and 5 bases from J, with 18 bases between. CDR1 is SGHTA and CDR2 is FQGNSA in the germline V gene. The CDR3 sequence is 14 residues long. DNA for the CDR3: TGTGCCAGCGGGGGGGGGCCTGGCCTTTATGGCTACACCTTC. It is translated as CASGGGPGLYGYTF.

The chain is built from TRBV5-1 and TRBJ2-2, with 7 bases lining up with TRBD1. The CDR3 loop spans 15 amino acids. CDR1 is SGHRS and CDR2 is YFSETQ in the germline V gene. With V trimmed by 4 bases and J by 5 bases, 8 bases remained unmatched. The CDR3 DNA is TGCGCCAGCAGCCTCATGGGACAGACAACCGGGGAGCTGTTTTTT. Translated: CASSLMGQTTGELFF.